This TCR beta chain was captured by sequencing in a study of T cells after posttransplantation cyclophosphamide. Sampled 1 year posttransplant, controls received myeloablative marrow transplants, methotrexate and a calcineurin inhibitor. CDR1 is LNHNV and CDR2 is YYDKDF in the germline V gene (reference sequence). The CDR3 runs to 19 residues. V lost 1 base and J lost 2, with 21 bases in between. Sequenced by immunoSEQ multiplex PCR; TCRdb stores in-frame clones only, minus some. This sample carries approximately 10,000 clones, 81% of them seen once, and the ten largest clones take over 3.5%. The V and J genes are TRBV15 and TRBJ1-5; D might be TRBD1 (5 bases). Sequences were derived from PBMCs, sampled 367 days after allogeneic stem cell transplant with calcineurin inhibitor and methotrexate. The clonotype originates from a male patient between 25 and 39 years old who received an allogeneic stem cell transplant from an unrelated donor, was CMV-positive, and had acute GVHD only. The graft donor may account for some of the T cells. CDR3 region: CATSRGLQARGIGNQPQHF. CDR3 DNA sequence: TGTGCCACCAGCAGAGGCTTACAGGCGAGAGGAATCGGCAATCAGCCCCAGCATTTT. The full variable domain, with the rest looked up from reference TRBV15 and TRBJ1-5, is DAMVIQNPRYQVTQFGKPVTLSCSQTLNHNVMYWYQQKSSQAPKLLFHYYDKDFNNEADTPDNFQSRRPNTSFCFLDIRSPGLGDTAMYLCATSRGLQARGIGNQPQHFGDGTRLSIL.